The sequence of this TCR beta chain was determined in a study of Graves' ophthalmopathy and Graves' hyperthyroidism. V dropped 1 base and J dropped 2 bases, with 7 bases sitting between them. This CDR3 comprises 13 residues. Per germline, CDR1 GTSNPN and CDR2 SVGIG (reference sequence). No progression to ophthalmopathy over 18 months defined stable hyperthyroidism. Lactation, pregnancy, uncontrolled infections and other autoimmune diseases were all grounds for excluding patients. Study outcomes and limitations: A model of 13 signatures distinguished ophthalmopathy from stable hyperthyroidism at 87.88% sensitivity and about 80% specificity.

This clonotype was counted a few times. The target antigen is unknown. Amplification of TCR beta CDR3 regions used RNA transcripts. Second-round multiplex PCR came after first-round RT-PCR with HTBI primers. Using its own MiXCR run on the multiplex PCR reads, TCRdb lists one record per CDR3 protein. The sample consists of 350,000 to 450,000 distinct CDR3 sequences, 21% of them appearing once. This sequence was found in a woman younger than 30 with stable Graves' hyperthyroidism. The chain combines TRBV30 with TRBJ2-3; no firm D call. Sequencing was performed on peripheral blood. CDR3 in DNA: TGTGCCTGGAGTGAACGGGCCACAGATACGCAGTATTTT. Translated, it gives CAWSERATDTQYF.